The 21 T cell receptor beta chains presented below share a single source sample, sequenced in a study of shared clonotypes between healthy human individuals. The protocol was immunoSEQ multiplex PCR, while the TCRdb copy is restricted to in-frame clones and leaves out a portion. The sample has just over 2,000,000 clones; 85% to 95% are singletons. The specimen sequenced was naive CD4+ T cells sorted from blood. Subset in this sample: CD45RA+ positively selected. The receptors were sampled from a man between 18 and 29 years old in good health.

The V call is TRBV7-9, the J call TRBJ2-1; a weak D match, TRBD1 (5 bases). This CDR3 contains 15 residues. V was cut by 5 bases and J by 6 bases, with 17 bases left in between. CDR1 is SEHNR, CDR2 FQNEAQ, per germline (reference sequence). CDR3 sequence reads: CASSQRLDTSNEQFF. For the CDR3, the DNA is TGTGCCAGCAGCCAACGGCTGGACACTTCCAATGAGCAGTTCTTC. The full variable domain, its missing parts supplied by reference TRBV7-9 and TRBJ2-1, is DTGVSQNPRHKITKRGQNVTFRCDPISEHNRLYWYRQTLGQGPEFLTYFQNEAQLEKSRLLSDRFSAERPKGSFSTLEIQRTEQGDSAMYLCASSQRLDTSNEQFFGPGTRLTVL.

This sequence joins TRBV11-2 and TRBJ2-2; possibly TRBD2 for D (6 bases). The germline gives CDR1 SGHAT, CDR2 FQNNGV. CDR3 size: 15 residues. V was trimmed by 5 bases and J by 3 bases, leaving 13 bases between them. The CDR3 here is CASSNPLAYTGELFF. The CDR3 nucleotides read TGTGCCAGCAGCAACCCACTAGCATACACCGGGGAGCTGTTTTTT.

CDR3 sequence: CASSLETGGQKAFF. The DNA of the CDR3 is TGCGCCAGCAGCTTAGAGACAGGGGGCCAAAAAGCTTTCTTT. V usage is TRBV5-1 and J usage is TRBJ1-1; 10 nucleotides line up with TRBD1. After removal of 2 bases from V and 9 bases from J, the junction contained 7 bases not matched to a gene. The CDR3 loop spans 14 amino acids. Germline V gene lookup returns CDR1 SGHRS and CDR2 YFSETQ.

The V gene is TRBV10-3, the J gene TRBJ1-5; D is ambiguous. The CDR3 is made up of 13 amino acids. Germline V gene data show CDR1 as ENHRY and CDR2 as SYGVKD. Trimming took off 7 bases at V and 5 bases at J, with 12 bases between the two ends. The CDR3 region is CAITPAPDQPQHF. The CDR3 DNA reads TGTGCCATCACTCCGGCCCCGGATCAGCCCCAGCATTTT.

J is TRBJ2-6 and V is TRBV19; no definite D call. Germline assignment: CDR1 LNHDA and CDR2 SQIVND (reference sequence). Trimming cost V 7 bases and J 4 bases, with 14 bases left between them. CDR3 size: 15 residues. The chain's CDR3 is CASTMAGFGANVLTF. CDR3 nucleotides: TGTGCCAGTACTATGGCTGGGTTCGGGGCCAACGTCCTGACTTTC.

Details on this clone: One end of the junction is discordant with germline, which a read error may explain. The chain couples TRBV7-7 to TRBJ2-1, with D perhaps TRBD2 (7 bases). Germline V gene lookup returns CDR1 SSHAT and CDR2 FNYEAQ (reference sequence). This CDR3 is 17 amino acids long. This CDR3 reads CASSSLRLPGGLNEQFF. Here the CDR3 DNA reads TGTGCTAGCAGCTCTTTAAGACTCCCGGGGGGCCTCAATGAGCAGTTCTTC. The variable domain in full, with the rest retrieved from reference TRBV7-7 and TRBJ2-1, is GAGVSQSPRYKVTKRGQDVTLRCDPISSHATLYWYQQALGQGPEFLTYFNYEAQPDKSGLPSDRFSAERPEGSISTLTIQRTEQRDSAMYRCASSSLRLPGGLNEQFFGPGTRLTVL.

A single count supports this clone. J is TRBJ1-1 and V is TRBV30, with unresolved D. The CDR3 is 14 amino acids. The ends were cut back, 0 bases at V and 0 bases at J, with 8 bases in the middle. Germline V CDR1 and CDR2: GTSNPN, SVGIG (reference sequence). In DNA form, the CDR3 reads TGTGCCTGGAGTGTAAACCTAATGAACACTGAAGCTTTCTTT. Its translation: CAWSVNLMNTEAFF. Drawing the rest from reference TRBV30 and TRBJ1-1, the complete variable domain is SQTIHQWPATLVQPVGSPLSLECTVEGTSNPNLYWYRQAAGRGLQLLFYSVGIGQISSEVPQNLSASRPQDRQFILSSKKLLLSDSGFYLCAWSVNLMNTEAFFGQGTRLTVV.

The gene calls are TRBV30 and TRBJ2-7, with TRBD1 matching 9 bases. The CDR3 spans 13 residues. Germline V gives CDR1 GTSNPN, CDR2 SVGIG (reference sequence). Losses at the gene ends were 1 base for V and 7 bases for J; bases not matched to a gene: 5. The CDR3 DNA is TGTGCCTGGAGTGGGGGACAGGGAGAGGAGCAGTACTTC. Its protein is CAWSGGQGEEQYF.

To note about this clone: The sample holds other DNA sequences that translate to the same CDR3. The gene calls are TRBV10-3 and TRBJ1-5, with D hard to call. CDR3 length equals 13 residues. Germline assignment: CDR1 ENHRY and CDR2 SYGVKD. V gave up 0 bases and J gave up 5 bases, with 5 bases separating them. CDR3 sequence: CAISESGYQPQHF. CDR3 DNA sequence: TGTGCCATCAGTGAGTCAGGTTATCAGCCCCAGCATTTT.

J is TRBJ2-5 and V is TRBV9; 11 positions match TRBD2. J gave up 2 bases and V 0 bases, and 6 bases lay outside the gene matches. The CDR3 totals 17 residues. Germline CDR1 is SGDLS and CDR2 is YYNGEE. CDR3 nucleotides: TGTGCCAGCAGCGTAGGCAGTAGCGGGAGGGTACAAGAGACCCAGTACTTC. Residues: CASSVGSSGRVQETQYF.

This sequence joins TRBV7-8 and TRBJ2-7; 10 nucleotides line up with TRBD1. Germline loops: CDR1 SGHVS, CDR2 FQNEAQ. Unmatched junction bases numbered 4, after V lost 5 bases and J lost 0 bases. The CDR3 contains 15 residues. The CDR3 region is CASSDRDRGSYEQYF. CDR3 in DNA: TGTGCCAGCAGCGACCGGGACAGGGGCTCCTACGAGCAGTACTTC.

V usage is TRBV28 and J usage is TRBJ1-5, with a weak D call TRBD1 (6 bases). Germline-derived CDR1 and CDR2 are MDHEN and SYDVKM. Trimming left V 1 base short and J 10 bases short, with 14 bases between. The CDR3 sequence is 14 residues long. CDR3 sequence (DNA): TGTGCCAGCAGTTTATTGCAGGGGAATGGCCCCCAGCATTTT. Translation gives CASSLLQGNGPQHF.

The chain has TRBV7-9 and TRBJ1-2; 10 bases match TRBD1. CDR3 length: 15 amino acids. Germline CDR1 and CDR2: SEHNR and FQNEAQ (reference sequence). V dropped 5 bases and J dropped 5; count of bases not matched to a gene: 8. Written as DNA, the CDR3 is TGTGCCAGCAGCACTCCGACAGGGGGCTCGTATGGCTACACCTTC. Translated: CASSTPTGGSYGYTF.

This clone was observed once. The chain joins TRBV29-1 to TRBJ2-3; D call uncertain. The ends were cut back, 4 bases at V and 5 bases at J, with 13 bases in the middle. Germline CDR1 and CDR2: SQVTM and ANQGSEA. The CDR3 length is 13 residues. This CDR3 is CSVVSWQQDTQYF. The CDR3 nucleotides are TGCAGCGTTGTGTCCTGGCAACAAGATACGCAGTATTTT.

Concerning this clone itself: Other DNA sequences of this sample code for an identical CDR3. The rearrangement links TRBV5-4 to TRBJ2-3; 9 bases fit TRBD2. The J segment lost 2 bases and the V segment lost 3 bases, leaving 1 base of the junction unmatched. This CDR3 region has 14 residues. The germline gives CDR1 SGHNT, CDR2 YYREEE (reference sequence). The CDR3 reads CASSSGLATDTQYF. CDR3 bases: TGTGCCAGCAGCTCGGGACTAGCCACAGATACGCAGTATTTT.

The chain links TRBV6-1 to TRBJ1-2; unclear D gene. CDR1 and CDR2 from the germline V gene are MNHNS and SASEGT. The length of the CDR3 is 15 residues. The V end lost 3 bases, the J end lost 7 bases, and 18 bases lay between the germline ends. This chain's CDR3 is CASSDRGLVVGGYTF. In DNA form, the CDR3 reads TGTGCCAGCAGTGACCGAGGACTTGTGGTGGGTGGCTACACCTTC.

The rearrangement joins TRBV6-5 to TRBJ1-2; D remains unclear. The CDR3 spans 13 residues. The ends were cut back, 7 bases at V and 9 bases at J, with 18 bases in the middle. CDR1 and CDR2 from the germline V gene are MNHEY and SVGAGI. The CDR3 sequence: CASTSRPGERYTF. For the CDR3, the DNA is TGTGCCAGCACCTCACGCCCGGGTGAACGCTACACCTTC.

The V gene is TRBV7-2, the J gene TRBJ1-1; 7 bases line up with TRBD1. J gave up 5 bases and V 2 bases, and 5 bases lay outside the gene matches. The CDR3 spans 14 residues. Germline V gene lookup returns CDR1 SGHTA and CDR2 FQGNSA. The chain's CDR3 is CASSLWAGGTEAFF. The CDR3, as DNA: TGTGCCAGCAGCTTATGGGCAGGGGGAACTGAAGCTTTCTTT.

The chain couples TRBV6-5 to TRBJ1-2; D remains ambiguous. The CDR3 totals 14 residues. With 8 bases removed from V and 1 base from J, the gap between germline ends came to 14 bases. CDR1 MNHEY and CDR2 SVGAGI come from the germline V gene. CDR3 bases: TGTGCCAGCGGTACAGCGGGCCTTAACTATGGCTACACCTTC. Its translation is CASGTAGLNYGYTF.

The gene calls are TRBV18 and TRBJ2-3; a weak D match, TRBD1 (6 bases). This CDR3 has 17 amino acids. V was shortened by 4 bases and J by 3 bases, with 20 bases between the two germline ends. Germline V gene data show CDR1 as KGHSH and CDR2 as LQKENI. CDR3: CASSRLKPGHETDTQYF. CDR3 bases: TGTGCCAGCTCACGACTCAAGCCGGGACACGAGACAGATACGCAGTATTTT. The full variable domain, in which reference TRBV18 and TRBJ2-3 provide the parts outside the CDR3, is NAGVMQNPRHLVRRRGQEARLRCSPMKGHSHVYWYRQLPEEGLKFMVYLQKENIIDESGMPKERFSAEFPKEGPSILRIQQVVRGDSAAYFCASSRLKPGHETDTQYFGPGTRLTVL.

The V gene is TRBV18, the J gene TRBJ2-7; D uncertain. This CDR3 is 14 amino acids long. Trimming left V 4 bases short and J 6 bases short, with 16 bases between. The germline CDR1 and CDR2 sequences are KGHSH and LQKENI. The CDR3 protein is CASSLRTDPTEQYF. In nucleotides, the CDR3 is TGTGCCAGCTCACTCCGGACGGACCCCACCGAGCAGTACTTC.